Listed below are T cell receptor beta chains from one sample, sequenced in a study of T-cell reconstitution after alpha-beta-depleted transplantation in children. MiXCR, run by TCRdb on the PCR reads, gives a single entry per CDR3 protein. Here the sample spans approximately 340,000 distinct CDR3 sequences, about 9.3% being singletons. This sample comprised PBMCs from the stem cell graft donor, obtained from the stem cell graft. These receptors all stem from a human donor who donated a stem cell graft to a child with acute lymphoblastic leukemia. CDR3s include the opening cysteine and the closing phenylalanine or tryptophan. D genes are given only for firm matches. Some rows have no size entry. The others give once, few or many, or a class for an expanded clone.

J	V	size	D	CDR3	DNA
TRBJ2-7	TRBV7-8	-	-	CASLRTVLSYEQYF	TGTGCCAGCCTCCGGACAGTTCTCAGCTACGAGCAGTACTTC
TRBJ1-1	TRBV28	few	-	CASSSGPVEAFF	TGTGCCAGCAGTTCAGGGCCGGTCGAAGCTTTCTTT
TRBJ2-5	TRBV7-2	few	TRBD1	CASSSDRIQETQYF	TGTGCCAGCAGTTCGGACAGGATCCAAGAGACCCAGTACTTC
TRBJ2-2	TRBV7-9	few	-	CASSLGSAYTGELFF	TGTGCCAGCAGCTTAGGTTCAGCCTACACCGGGGAGCTGTTTTTT
TRBJ2-3	TRBV6-1	-	-	CASRSSLVMNTDTQYF	TGTGCCAGCAGGTCATCACTAGTTATGAACACAGATACGCAGTATTTT
TRBJ2-7	TRBV12-3/TRBV12-4	few	TRBD2	CASRSGLVYEQYF	TGTGCCAGCAGGTCGGGACTAGTGTACGAGCAGTACTTC
TRBJ2-7	TRBV28	many	-	CASSPLHLTRSLGEQYF	TGTGCCAGCAGTCCTCTCCACCTGACTAGATCCTTGGGCGAGCAGTACTTC
TRBJ1-4	TRBV4-3	many	-	CASSPQGGPLAVEKLFF	TGCGCCAGCAGCCCTCAGGGCGGCCCCCTCGCAGTCGAAAAACTGTTTTTT
TRBJ2-5	TRBV6-5	-	TRBD2	CATRSGGETQYF	TGTGCCACGAGAAGCGGGGGGGAGACCCAGTACTTC
TRBJ2-7	TRBV5-1	-	-	CASSSWDIGSYEQYF	TGCGCCAGCAGCTCTTGGGATATAGGCTCCTACGAGCAGTACTTC
TRBJ2-3	TRBV6-1	-	-	CASSLSAWDTQYF	TGTGCCAGCAGTCTAAGCGCCTGGGATACGCAGTATTTT
TRBJ2-1	TRBV11-1	-	TRBD2	CASSSQTAPGLANNEQFF	TGTGCCAGCAGCTCCCAAACCGCCCCGGGACTAGCGAACAATGAGCAGTTCTTC
TRBJ1-1	TRBV7-9	-	-	CASSLEPGLPNIEAFF	TGTGCCAGCAGCCTCGAACCGGGACTGCCGAACATTGAAGCTTTCTTT
TRBJ1-1	TRBV6-6	few	-	CATHPQTITEAFF	TGTGCCACCCACCCCCAGACAATCACTGAAGCTTTCTTT
TRBJ2-1	TRBV12-3/TRBV12-4	few	-	CASSFNGRANEQFF	TGTGCCAGCAGTTTCAACGGGCGGGCCAATGAGCAGTTCTTC
TRBJ2-1	TRBV30	-	-	CAWSVRTSYNEQFF	TGTGCCTGGAGTGTACGAACTTCCTACAATGAGCAGTTCTTC
TRBJ1-1	TRBV5-6	many	-	CASSRRGGGNTEAFF	TGTGCCAGCAGCCGTCGAGGGGGGGGGAACACTGAAGCTTTCTTT
TRBJ2-1	TRBV7-6	many	-	CASSLTLSGNEQFF	TGTGCCAGCAGCTTAACTCTTTCGGGCAATGAGCAGTTCTTC
TRBJ2-7	TRBV7-9	-	-	CASSLGGVGPYEQYF	TGTGCCAGCAGCTTAGGTGGAGTGGGACCCTACGAGCAGTACTTC
TRBJ2-4	TRBV7-9	few	-	CASSRGLAKNIQYF	TGTGCCAGCAGTCGCGGGCTAGCCAAAAACATTCAGTACTTC
TRBJ2-3	TRBV5-1	few	TRBD2	CATTRTSGRGGTQYF	TGCGCCACTACTCGGACTAGCGGTAGGGGCGGTACGCAGTATTTT
TRBJ2-2	TRBV11-1	few	TRBD2	CASSLTPLGLAVNTGELFF	TGTGCCAGCAGCTTAACGCCCTTAGGGCTAGCGGTGAACACCGGGGAGCTGTTTTTT
TRBJ2-2	TRBV29-1	-	TRBD2	CSVDGLAGATNTGELFF	TGCAGCGTTGATGGTCTAGCGGGAGCAACGAACACCGGGGAGCTGTTTTTT
TRBJ1-4	TRBV7-8	-	TRBD1	CASSLDRGEKLFF	TGTGCCAGCAGCTTGGACAGGGGTGAAAAACTGTTTTTT